The rows below give T cell receptor beta chains drawn from one sample of a study of blood T cell repertoires in COVID-19. The method was immunoSEQ multiplex PCR; TCRdb's version includes in-frame clones alone and lacks a portion of them. The profile covers about 300,000 clones, with 80% to 90% appearing a single time and roughly 4% taken by the ten largest. Sequencing was performed on PBMCs or T cells enriched from blood (not recorded which). Source of these receptors: a man aged 25 to 40 who had recovered from COVID-19. CDR3s include the opening cysteine and the closing phenylalanine or tryptophan. The D gene is left open where the match is weak. Rows may omit the clone size; those that give it use once, few, many or a size class.

j_gene,v_gene,d_gene,abundance,CDR3nt,CDR3aa
TRBJ2-6,TRBV6-4,TRBD2,NA,TGTGCCAGCAGTGACGAATATAGGGAGGGGACTGGGGCCAACGTCCTGACTTTC,CASSDEYREGTGANVLTF
TRBJ2-2,TRBV27,NA,NA,TGTGCCAGCAGTTTCCGGGGAGTTCACACCGGGGAGCTGTTTTTT,CASSFRGVHTGELFF
TRBJ1-1,TRBV2,TRBD1,few,TGTGCCAGCAGCTCGACAGGGCTGGACACTGAAGCTTTCTTT,CASSSTGLDTEAFF
TRBJ1-2,TRBV12-3/TRBV12-4,NA,NA,TGTGCCAGCAGATCCCGACAGGACTATGGCTACACCTTC,CASRSRQDYGYTF
TRBJ2-3,TRBV11-2,TRBD2,NA,TGTGCCAGCAGCTTTAGCGGGAGCACAGATACGCAGTATTTT,CASSFSGSTDTQYF
TRBJ1-1,TRBV12-3/TRBV12-4,NA,NA,TGTGCCAGCAGTTTTTCCGAGTACACTGAAGCTTTCTTT,CASSFSEYTEAFF
TRBJ1-6,TRBV5-6,TRBD1,NA,TGTGCCAGCAGCGCAGACAGGGATTATAATTCACCCCTCCACTTT,CASSADRDYNSPLHF
TRBJ1-2,TRBV30,TRBD1,NA,TGTGCCTGGAGTCTGGAGGGGGCCAGTGGCTACACCTTC,CAWSLEGASGYTF
TRBJ2-1,TRBV9,NA,NA,TGTGCCAGCAGCGTAGACGAGGGAGATTGGACTGTCGATGAGCAGTTCTTC,CASSVDEGDWTVDEQFF
TRBJ2-7,TRBV12-2,NA,NA,TGTGCAAGTCGCTTAGCGAATGACGACCAACTAGCGGACCCCTACGAGCAGTACTTC,CASRLANDDQLADPYEQYF
TRBJ1-2,TRBV28,NA,NA,TGTGCCAGCAGTCCAGGAGGTGGCTACACCTTC,CASSPGGGYTF
TRBJ2-6,TRBV6-6,NA,NA,TGTGCCAGCAGTTCTAACTCTGGGGCCAACGTCCTGACTTTC,CASSSNSGANVLTF
TRBJ2-7,TRBV7-8,NA,NA,TGTGCCAGCAGCTTAGTGAGTGGGGGGACCGCCTACGAGCAGTACTTC,CASSLVSGGTAYEQYF
TRBJ1-2,TRBV6-5,TRBD1,few,TGTGCCAGTGCAGGGGGGAACTATGGCTACACCTTC,CASAGGNYGYTF
TRBJ2-3,TRBV27,NA,NA,TGTGCCAGCAGCCGGACTCCCCCCACGGATACGCAGTATTTT,CASSRTPPTDTQYF
TRBJ1-3,TRBV7-9,NA,NA,TGTGCCAGCAGCTTGGGCAGATCTGGAAACACCATATATTTT,CASSLGRSGNTIYF
TRBJ2-3,TRBV2,TRBD2,NA,TGTGCCAGCAGGCGGACTAGCGACGCCACAGATACGCAGTATTTT,CASRRTSDATDTQYF
TRBJ2-3,TRBV5-1,NA,NA,TGCGCCAGCAGCTCCGGGTCCTACACAGATACGCAGTATTTT,CASSSGSYTDTQYF
TRBJ1-4,TRBV5-4,NA,once,TGTGCCAGCGCCCAAGGGGGGGCCGGTAATGAAAAACTGTTTTTT,CASAQGGAGNEKLFF
TRBJ2-5,TRBV9,TRBD1,NA,TGTGCCAGCAGCCCGACACCCGGGACAGGGAAGGGCGAGACCCAGTACTTC,CASSPTPGTGKGETQYF
TRBJ2-1,TRBV24-1,NA,NA,TGTGCCACCAGTGATTCCGCAGCGAAGTCCTACAATGAGCAGTTCTTC,CATSDSAAKSYNEQFF
TRBJ1-1,TRBV12-3/TRBV12-4,NA,NA,TGTGCCAGCAGTCCGAGGTATACTGAAGCTTTCTTT,CASSPRYTEAFF
TRBJ2-1,TRBV7-9,NA,NA,TGTGCCAGCTCAATAGGGGGACCCCGGTACGATGAGCAGTTCTTC,CASSIGGPRYDEQFF
TRBJ1-1,TRBV6-4,NA,NA,TGTGCCAGCAGTGACGGTACTGTGAACACTGAAGCTTTCTTT,CASSDGTVNTEAFF
TRBJ2-3,TRBV7-9,NA,NA,TGTGCCAGCAGCTTAGGTCGGGGCAGGGGTCGCACAGATACGCAGTATTTT,CASSLGRGRGRTDTQYF
TRBJ1-2,TRBV7-9,TRBD1,many,TGTGCCAGCAGCCAAGGGACAGGGAACTATGGCTACACCTTC,CASSQGTGNYGYTF
TRBJ2-7,TRBV7-9,NA,NA,TGTGCCAGCAGCCACAGGCGGGGTTACTACGAGCAGTACTTC,CASSHRRGYYEQYF
TRBJ2-3,TRBV5-1,NA,NA,TGCGCCAGCAGCTTCGTGGGACATCCTACAGATACGCAGTATTTT,CASSFVGHPTDTQYF
TRBJ1-3,TRBV5-6,NA,NA,TGTGCCTCACAGGGTAGGAGCTCTGGAAACACCATATATTTT,CASQGRSSGNTIYF
TRBJ1-2,TRBV18,NA,few,TGTGCCAGCTCCGAGGGACTCTATGGCTACACCTTC,CASSEGLYGYTF
TRBJ1-2,TRBV12-2,NA,NA,TGTGCAAGTCGCTTAGGGGACAGACCCCTTTTTTGTGGCTACACCTTC,CASRLGDRPLFCGYTF
TRBJ2-7,TRBV6-6,NA,NA,TGTGCCAGCAGTTATCCCACACCCATCCGTTCCCACGAGCAGTACTTC,CASSYPTPIRSHEQYF
TRBJ1-4,TRBV28,NA,NA,TGTGCCAGCAGTTTTCTGAGGGTAGGCGTTGAAAAACTGTTTTTT,CASSFLRVGVEKLFF
TRBJ1-3,TRBV2,NA,NA,TGTGCCAGCAGTGATTTCCGGTTTTCTGGAAACACCATATATTTT,CASSDFRFSGNTIYF
TRBJ1-6,TRBV20-1,NA,NA,TGCAGTGCTACCGGACAACCCCTCCACTTT,CSATGQPLHF
TRBJ2-1,TRBV19,TRBD2,once,TGTGCCAGTAGTAACGGACTAGCGGTATTTTCTCCGTTCTTC,CASSNGLAVFSPFF
TRBJ2-3,TRBV19,NA,NA,TGTGCCACTTTATATACTAGCACAGATACGCAGTATTTT,CATLYTSTDTQYF
TRBJ1-5,TRBV19,NA,NA,TGTGCCAGTAGAGTAAACAGGGTCAATCAGCCCCAGCATTTT,CASRVNRVNQPQHF
TRBJ2-4,TRBV7-9,NA,NA,TGTGCCAGCAGCTTACGGCAGGGGTTCTCCAAAAACATTCAGTACTTC,CASSLRQGFSKNIQYF
TRBJ2-2,TRBV29-1,NA,NA,TGCAGCGTTGAAGATTGGGTAGCGGAGAACACCGGGGAGCTGTTTTTT,CSVEDWVAENTGELFF
TRBJ1-6,TRBV30,NA,NA,TGTGCCTGGAGTGTCCCCGTCTATAATTCACCCCTCCACTTT,CAWSVPVYNSPLHF
TRBJ2-7,TRBV6-5,NA,NA,TGTGCCAGCAGGGCCCGGGACAAGATCTACGAGCAGTACTTC,CASRARDKIYEQYF
TRBJ1-3,TRBV28,NA,NA,TGTGCCAGCAGCATACAGGGTACGGCTGGAAACACCATATATTTT,CASSIQGTAGNTIYF
TRBJ1-4,TRBV30,NA,NA,TGTGCCTGGGAAAAGTTCCAGGGGGAAAAACTGTTTTTT,CAWEKFQGEKLFF
TRBJ1-2,TRBV2,NA,NA,TGTGCCAGCAGTGAAGCGCTTCAGGGCTACACCTTC,CASSEALQGYTF
TRBJ1-6,TRBV13,NA,few,TGTGCCAGCAGCCTCCTTTTGGGCAATTCACCCCTCCACTTT,CASSLLLGNSPLHF
TRBJ2-5,TRBV11-2,NA,NA,TGTGCCAGCAGCTTAGATTGGCAACAAGAGACCCAGTACTTC,CASSLDWQQETQYF
TRBJ1-5,TRBV25-1,NA,NA,TGTGCCAGCAGTGAAGGAGGGAGAAGCAATCAGCCCCAGCATTTT,CASSEGGRSNQPQHF
TRBJ1-1,TRBV10-2,NA,NA,TGCGCCAGCAGTGAGCTGGGAGGCACTGAAGCTTTCTTT,CASSELGGTEAFF
TRBJ1-4,TRBV19,TRBD1,NA,TGTGCCAGTACCTCATCCGGGACAGGGGTGAGAAAACTGTTTTTT,CASTSSGTGVRKLFF
TRBJ2-7,TRBV4-1,TRBD1,NA,TGCGCCAGCAGCCAAGCCCAGGACAGGGGCAGGAACGAGCAGTACTTC,CASSQAQDRGRNEQYF
TRBJ1-5,TRBV7-8,TRBD1,once,TGTGCCAGCAGCTTAGGTATAGGGGGCGAGAGCAATCAGCCCCAGCATTTT,CASSLGIGGESNQPQHF
TRBJ1-3,TRBV2,NA,NA,TGTGCCAGCAGTGAACAGGCTACAGGACCCCGTTTGGACATATATTTT,CASSEQATGPRLDIYF
TRBJ2-7,TRBV9,TRBD2,NA,TGTGCCAGCAGCCCGACTAGCGGGAGAGGGGGGCAGTACTTC,CASSPTSGRGGQYF
TRBJ1-2,TRBV2,NA,few,TGTGCCAGCGTTCAGGGATCATGGGACTATGGCTACACCTTC,CASVQGSWDYGYTF
TRBJ1-6,TRBV5-1,NA,once,TGCGCCAGCAGCTTTGAGGGCACCTATAATTCACCCCTCCACTTT,CASSFEGTYNSPLHF
TRBJ2-5,TRBV5-4,TRBD2,NA,TGTGCCAGCAGCTTGTCGCGGGGGGGCGAGACCCAGTACTTC,CASSLSRGGETQYF
TRBJ1-4,TRBV28,TRBD1,once,TGTGCCAGCAGTCCCATCCCCGGCCAGGGGGCAACTAATGAAAAACTGTTTTTT,CASSPIPGQGATNEKLFF
TRBJ1-1,TRBV6-5,NA,NA,TGTGCCAGTTCCTTATCGTTTCCGAACACTGAAGCTTTCTTT,CASSLSFPNTEAFF
TRBJ2-7,TRBV4-2,TRBD1,NA,TGTGCCAGCAGCCAGCCTGGGACAGGGGGCGAGCAGTACTTC,CASSQPGTGGEQYF